This T cell receptor (beta chain) was observed in a study of beta chain features in type 1 diabetes. General observations from the study: Insertions at VDJ junctions were less frequent in type 1 diabetes patients. These patients also deleted more nucleotides at the same junctions.

A few counts support this clone. Its antigen is still unknown. The CDR3 consists of 13 residues. CDR1 and CDR2 from the germline V gene are SQVTM and ANQGSEA. V lost 4 bases, J lost 6 bases, and 6 bases stayed unmatched. Every bit of the isolated RNA underwent reverse transcription, so sequencing read expressed TCRB transcripts. Naive, central memory and regulatory T cell samples yielded some 3.9 million reads on average. TCRdb's copy holds only in-frame clones and misses some; the assay was immunoSEQ multiplex PCR. The profile covers some 500,000 clones, with roughly an eighth appearing a single time and approximately 0.05% taken by the ten largest.

V gene TRBV29-1 combines with J gene TRBJ1-5; the match to TRBD1 covers 7 bases. The source of this sequence is a young woman in good health. Specimen: naive CD4+ T cells from blood. CDR3 loop: CSVVKGAGQPQHF. CDR3 DNA sequence: TGCAGCGTTGTGAAGGGGGCGGGTCAGCCCCAGCATTTT.